This is a list of T cell receptor beta chains from one sample in a study of blood T cell repertoires in COVID-19. Data came from immunoSEQ multiplex PCR; TCRdb stores just in-frame clones and leaves some out. The table has 300,000 to 400,000 clones, about 87% seen once; the top ten hold just under 6.5%. Sequencing was done on a sample of peripheral blood. The origin of the receptors is a woman in her forties or fifties with COVID-19, enrolled during active disease. Both conserved end residues are part of each CDR3. The order of the fields is D gene, V gene, J gene, clone size, CDR3 DNA, CDR3 protein. The D gene is left open where the match is weak. A clone size is listed for some rows: how often the clone was seen (once, few, many), or a class if it is expanded.

d_call: .; v_call: TRBV25-1; j_call: TRBJ2-3; clone_size: .; cdr3_nt: TGTGCCAGCAGTGGAATCGGCCGGGGCACAGATACGCAGTATTTT; cdr3_aa: CASSGIGRGTDTQYF
d_call: .; v_call: TRBV3-1/TRBV3-2; j_call: TRBJ1-3; clone_size: .; cdr3_nt: TGTGCCAGCAGCCAAGAAGGAGGAGTAAACACCATATATTTT; cdr3_aa: CASSQEGGVNTIYF
d_call: .; v_call: TRBV18; j_call: TRBJ1-3; clone_size: .; cdr3_nt: TGTGCCAGCTCCTCGGAGCACAGGAGCTCTGGAAACACCATATATTTT; cdr3_aa: CASSSEHRSSGNTIYF
d_call: .; v_call: TRBV9; j_call: TRBJ2-5; clone_size: .; cdr3_nt: TGTGCCAGCAGCGTATCCTCGGGGGGCGCGTTCGAGACCCAGTACTTC; cdr3_aa: CASSVSSGGAFETQYF
d_call: TRBD2; v_call: TRBV15; j_call: TRBJ2-1; clone_size: .; cdr3_nt: TGTGCCACCAGCAGAGAATTGGCGGGAGCCTACAATGAGCAGTTCTTC; cdr3_aa: CATSRELAGAYNEQFF
d_call: .; v_call: TRBV19; j_call: TRBJ1-5; clone_size: few; cdr3_nt: TGTGCCAGTAGTATCCCCAGGGTGGGCAATCAGCCCCAGCATTTT; cdr3_aa: CASSIPRVGNQPQHF
d_call: TRBD2; v_call: TRBV5-1; j_call: TRBJ2-1; clone_size: .; cdr3_nt: TGCGCCAGCAGCTTGGGCGGCGGGAGGGCCGTGGATGAGCAGTTCTTC; cdr3_aa: CASSLGGGRAVDEQFF
d_call: .; v_call: TRBV19; j_call: TRBJ1-1; clone_size: .; cdr3_nt: TGTGCCAGTAGTATTTCGGATAGACAGCTGAACACTGAAGCTTTCTTT; cdr3_aa: CASSISDRQLNTEAFF
d_call: TRBD1; v_call: TRBV6-5; j_call: TRBJ1-1; clone_size: many; cdr3_nt: TGTGCCAGCAGTAGGGGACAGGGGTACACTGAAGCTTTCTTT; cdr3_aa: CASSRGQGYTEAFF
d_call: TRBD1; v_call: TRBV2; j_call: TRBJ2-2; clone_size: .; cdr3_nt: TGTGCCAGCAGCGGACAGGGGACGAACACCGGGGAGCTGTTTTTT; cdr3_aa: CASSGQGTNTGELFF
d_call: .; v_call: TRBV19; j_call: TRBJ1-5; clone_size: .; cdr3_nt: TGTGCCAGTGGGGGGGCACATACAAGCAATCAGCCCCAGCATTTT; cdr3_aa: CASGGAHTSNQPQHF
d_call: TRBD2; v_call: TRBV29-1; j_call: TRBJ2-1; clone_size: .; cdr3_nt: TGCAGCGTGGTGGGGACTACCTTCAATGAGCAGTTCTTC; cdr3_aa: CSVVGTTFNEQFF
d_call: .; v_call: TRBV5-8; j_call: TRBJ1-1; clone_size: .; cdr3_nt: TGTGCCAGCAGCTTGTCGCGGTCAGCTACAGGGTTAGACACTGAAGCTTTCTTT; cdr3_aa: CASSLSRSATGLDTEAFF
d_call: .; v_call: TRBV7-9; j_call: TRBJ1-1; clone_size: .; cdr3_nt: TGTGCCAGCAGTCCCGCCGGGCGCGGGGGGGTTGAAGCTTTCTTT; cdr3_aa: CASSPAGRGGVEAFF
d_call: .; v_call: TRBV27; j_call: TRBJ2-2; clone_size: .; cdr3_nt: TGTGCCAGCAGTCGCGGGCCTTTAACGGGCACCGGGGAGCTGTTTTTT; cdr3_aa: CASSRGPLTGTGELFF
d_call: .; v_call: TRBV6-2/TRBV6-3; j_call: TRBJ1-6; clone_size: .; cdr3_nt: TGTGCCAGCAGTTACCGCCCGGGACAAGGAGATTCACCCCTCCACTTT; cdr3_aa: CASSYRPGQGDSPLHF
d_call: .; v_call: TRBV6-5; j_call: TRBJ1-2; clone_size: .; cdr3_nt: TGTGCCAGCAGTTACTCAAGGGGGAACTATGGCTACACCTTC; cdr3_aa: CASSYSRGNYGYTF
d_call: TRBD2; v_call: TRBV9; j_call: TRBJ2-3; clone_size: .; cdr3_nt: TGTGCCAGCACCAAGGGGAGGGAAACAGATACGCAGTATTTT; cdr3_aa: CASTKGRETDTQYF
d_call: TRBD1; v_call: TRBV7-9; j_call: TRBJ1-2; clone_size: .; cdr3_nt: TGTGCCAGCAGCCGGGACAGGTCCCTCGTCCCCTATGGCTACACCTTC; cdr3_aa: CASSRDRSLVPYGYTF
d_call: TRBD2; v_call: TRBV11-3; j_call: TRBJ2-1; clone_size: .; cdr3_nt: TGTGCCAGCAGCTTAGCTAGCGGGAATGAGCAGTTCTTC; cdr3_aa: CASSLASGNEQFF
d_call: TRBD2; v_call: TRBV4-1; j_call: TRBJ2-5; clone_size: .; cdr3_nt: TGCGCCAGCAGCCCAGGAGGAGCGGGAGTGAAAGAGACCCAGTACTTC; cdr3_aa: CASSPGGAGVKETQYF
d_call: TRBD2; v_call: TRBV6-6; j_call: TRBJ2-1; clone_size: .; cdr3_nt: TGTGCCAGCAGTTATCTAGCGGGAGGGCGGGAGCAGTTCTTC; cdr3_aa: CASSYLAGGREQFF
d_call: .; v_call: TRBV10-3; j_call: TRBJ1-1; clone_size: .; cdr3_nt: TGTGCCATCAGTGAGTCGGGGGGATTGAACACTGAAGCTTTCTTT; cdr3_aa: CAISESGGLNTEAFF
d_call: .; v_call: TRBV12-3/TRBV12-4; j_call: TRBJ2-1; clone_size: .; cdr3_nt: TGTGCCAGCAGTTTGGGCTATGAGCAGTTCTTC; cdr3_aa: CASSLGYEQFF
d_call: .; v_call: TRBV30; j_call: TRBJ1-2; clone_size: .; cdr3_nt: TGTGCCTGGAGTGTAGGAGCACTCCCGAGTGGGTACACCTTC; cdr3_aa: CAWSVGALPSGYTF
d_call: TRBD2; v_call: TRBV4-2; j_call: TRBJ2-7; clone_size: .; cdr3_nt: TGTGCCAGCAGCCACCACGGACTAGCGGGAAGCTCCTACGAGCAGTACTTC; cdr3_aa: CASSHHGLAGSSYEQYF
d_call: .; v_call: TRBV11-2; j_call: TRBJ1-3; clone_size: .; cdr3_nt: TGTGCCAGCAGCTTAGGGTCCCCGGGATACTCTGGAAACACCATATATTTT; cdr3_aa: CASSLGSPGYSGNTIYF
d_call: .; v_call: TRBV19; j_call: TRBJ1-1; clone_size: .; cdr3_nt: TGTGCCAGTAGTCCCCAGGGAGGCCCGGGGAATGCTTTCTTT; cdr3_aa: CASSPQGGPGNAFF
d_call: .; v_call: TRBV20-1; j_call: TRBJ2-1; clone_size: .; cdr3_nt: TGCAGTGCTAGTACCGCGGGCGAGCGGGCAAGCTCCTACAATGAGCAGTTCTTC; cdr3_aa: CSASTAGERASSYNEQFF
d_call: .; v_call: TRBV2; j_call: TRBJ2-7; clone_size: .; cdr3_nt: TGTGCCAGCACTGGGGGCGACTACGAGCAGTACTTC; cdr3_aa: CASTGGDYEQYF
d_call: TRBD2; v_call: TRBV19; j_call: TRBJ2-7; clone_size: .; cdr3_nt: TGTGCCACCGGGACTAGCGGCTACGAGCAGTACTTC; cdr3_aa: CATGTSGYEQYF
d_call: .; v_call: TRBV5-4; j_call: TRBJ2-5; clone_size: once; cdr3_nt: TGTGCCAGCAGCTTGGGGCGCCGAGGAGCGGAAGAGACCCAGTACTTC; cdr3_aa: CASSLGRRGAEETQYF
d_call: TRBD1; v_call: TRBV6-5; j_call: TRBJ1-2; clone_size: .; cdr3_nt: TGTGCCAGCAGTTACTCGACAGGGACTAACTATGGCTACACCTTC; cdr3_aa: CASSYSTGTNYGYTF
d_call: TRBD2; v_call: TRBV9; j_call: TRBJ2-1; clone_size: once; cdr3_nt: TGTGCCAGCAGCTTCGGACTAGCGGGAGGTAGGAATGAGCAGTTCTTC; cdr3_aa: CASSFGLAGGRNEQFF
d_call: .; v_call: TRBV2; j_call: TRBJ2-7; clone_size: once; cdr3_nt: TGTGCCAGCAGTGATAGAGGCGGGCCCTCCTACGAGCAGTACTTC; cdr3_aa: CASSDRGGPSYEQYF
d_call: TRBD1; v_call: TRBV10-3; j_call: TRBJ1-2; clone_size: .; cdr3_nt: TGTGCCATCAGGTGGACAGGGTCGGACTATGGCTACACCTTC; cdr3_aa: CAIRWTGSDYGYTF
d_call: .; v_call: TRBV9; j_call: TRBJ2-2; clone_size: .; cdr3_nt: TGTGCCAGCAGCGTAACGGACTGGAACACCGGGGAGCTGTTTTTT; cdr3_aa: CASSVTDWNTGELFF
d_call: TRBD1; v_call: TRBV11-3; j_call: TRBJ2-3; clone_size: .; cdr3_nt: TGTGCCAGCAGCGAACGACAGGGACGTCGGGTGACAGATACGCAGTATTTT; cdr3_aa: CASSERQGRRVTDTQYF
d_call: .; v_call: TRBV5-1; j_call: TRBJ2-7; clone_size: once; cdr3_nt: TGCGCCAGCAGAACAGGAGACTACGAGCAGTACTTC; cdr3_aa: CASRTGDYEQYF
d_call: TRBD2; v_call: TRBV29-1; j_call: TRBJ2-2; clone_size: .; cdr3_nt: TGCAGCGTGGGGGGGAGTGACTGGGACACCGGGGAGCTGTTTTTT; cdr3_aa: CSVGGSDWDTGELFF
d_call: TRBD1; v_call: TRBV9; j_call: TRBJ1-3; clone_size: many; cdr3_nt: TGTGCCAGCAGCGATGAACCGGGACAGGGAGCAGGAAACACCATATATTTT; cdr3_aa: CASSDEPGQGAGNTIYF
d_call: TRBD1; v_call: TRBV6-5; j_call: TRBJ2-4; clone_size: .; cdr3_nt: TGTGCCAGCAGTAAACAGGGGTTGGAAAACATTCAGTACTTC; cdr3_aa: CASSKQGLENIQYF
d_call: .; v_call: TRBV5-4; j_call: TRBJ1-2; clone_size: .; cdr3_nt: TGTGCCAGCAGCGAGAAGACTGACCGAGGCTACACCTTC; cdr3_aa: CASSEKTDRGYTF
d_call: .; v_call: TRBV7-9; j_call: TRBJ2-1; clone_size: .; cdr3_nt: TGTGCCAGCAGCTTAGTCGGGAGGGGGCATGAGCAGTTCTTC; cdr3_aa: CASSLVGRGHEQFF
d_call: TRBD1; v_call: TRBV18; j_call: TRBJ2-7; clone_size: .; cdr3_nt: TGTGCCAGCTCACCGGACAGGGGGCGCGGACGGTCCTACGAGCAGTACTTC; cdr3_aa: CASSPDRGRGRSYEQYF
d_call: TRBD1; v_call: TRBV12-5; j_call: TRBJ2-7; clone_size: .; cdr3_nt: TGTGCTAGTGGACCGGGACAGCCCTACAACGAGCAGTACTTC; cdr3_aa: CASGPGQPYNEQYF
d_call: .; v_call: TRBV5-4; j_call: TRBJ2-2; clone_size: .; cdr3_nt: TGTGCCAGCAGCTTGTTAGTGACCGGGGAGCTGTTTTTT; cdr3_aa: CASSLLVTGELFF
d_call: .; v_call: TRBV19; j_call: TRBJ1-1; clone_size: .; cdr3_nt: TGTGCCAGTAAGCAGGGGTACACTGAAGCTTTCTTT; cdr3_aa: CASKQGYTEAFF
d_call: TRBD1; v_call: TRBV19; j_call: TRBJ1-5; clone_size: .; cdr3_nt: TGTGCCAGTAGTACCGGGACAGGGAGAGGTTCTCAGCCCCAGCATTTT; cdr3_aa: CASSTGTGRGSQPQHF
d_call: .; v_call: TRBV14; j_call: TRBJ1-1; clone_size: .; cdr3_nt: TGTGCCAGCAGCCGGCTAACTGCCGGGAGTTTTCGGACTGAAGCTTTCTTT; cdr3_aa: CASSRLTAGSFRTEAFF
d_call: .; v_call: TRBV29-1; j_call: TRBJ1-1; clone_size: once; cdr3_nt: TGCAGCGTTAAACCGGGGGGTTGGAACACTGAAGCTTTCTTT; cdr3_aa: CSVKPGGWNTEAFF
d_call: TRBD1; v_call: TRBV19; j_call: TRBJ1-1; clone_size: few; cdr3_nt: TGTGCCAGTAGTGGTGGGACAGGGAGGAACACTGAAGCTTTCTTT; cdr3_aa: CASSGGTGRNTEAFF
d_call: TRBD1; v_call: TRBV5-8; j_call: TRBJ2-7; clone_size: once; cdr3_nt: TGTGCCAGCAGTTCGGGACAGCCCTACGAGCAGTACTTC; cdr3_aa: CASSSGQPYEQYF
d_call: TRBD1; v_call: TRBV6-6; j_call: TRBJ1-2; clone_size: few; cdr3_nt: TGTGCCAGCAGCCGATCGATCGGACAGGGCTCATTAGGCTACACCTTC; cdr3_aa: CASSRSIGQGSLGYTF
d_call: TRBD2; v_call: TRBV10-3; j_call: TRBJ2-7; clone_size: .; cdr3_nt: TGTGCCATCAGTGAGTCGCCGGGACTAGCGGGAGACGAGCAGTACTTC; cdr3_aa: CAISESPGLAGDEQYF
d_call: TRBD2; v_call: TRBV7-3; j_call: TRBJ2-2; clone_size: .; cdr3_nt: TGTGCCAGCAGCTTTAAACCAATAGCGGGAGCGGTCGGGGAGCTGTTTTTT; cdr3_aa: CASSFKPIAGAVGELFF
d_call: TRBD1; v_call: TRBV9; j_call: TRBJ1-1; clone_size: .; cdr3_nt: TGTGCCAGCAGCGTAGAGGGGGCAGGGGTCACTGAAGCTTTCTTT; cdr3_aa: CASSVEGAGVTEAFF
d_call: TRBD1; v_call: TRBV29-1; j_call: TRBJ2-7; clone_size: once; cdr3_nt: TGCAGCGTTACTCGACAGGGGTTGGACGAGCAGTACTTC; cdr3_aa: CSVTRQGLDEQYF
d_call: .; v_call: TRBV7-2; j_call: TRBJ2-5; clone_size: .; cdr3_nt: TGTGCCAGCAGCTTAATGGGGAGGTTCGCGGTGGAGACCCAGTACTTC; cdr3_aa: CASSLMGRFAVETQYF